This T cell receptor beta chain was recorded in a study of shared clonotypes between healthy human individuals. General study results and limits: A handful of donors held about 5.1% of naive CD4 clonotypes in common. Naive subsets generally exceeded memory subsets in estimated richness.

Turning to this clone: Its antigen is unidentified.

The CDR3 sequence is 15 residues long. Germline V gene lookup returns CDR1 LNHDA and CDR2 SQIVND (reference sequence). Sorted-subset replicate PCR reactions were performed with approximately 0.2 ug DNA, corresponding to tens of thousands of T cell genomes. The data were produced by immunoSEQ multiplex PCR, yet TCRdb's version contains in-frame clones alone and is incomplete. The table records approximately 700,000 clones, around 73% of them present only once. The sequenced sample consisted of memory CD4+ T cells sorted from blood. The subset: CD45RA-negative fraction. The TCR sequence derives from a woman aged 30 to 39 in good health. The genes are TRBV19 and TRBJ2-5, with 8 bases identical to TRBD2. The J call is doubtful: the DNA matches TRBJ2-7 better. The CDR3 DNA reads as TGTGCCAGTAGTCGGTCTAGCGGGTCCTCCTACGAGCAGTACTTC. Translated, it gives CASSRSSGSSYEQYF.